This TCR beta chain was sequenced in a study of blood T cell repertoires in COVID-19. Study at large: Sample material is recorded as cDNA or gDNA derived from T cells, B-cell-depleted T cells, or PBMCs.

Ages ranged from roughly 18 to 100 years, with residence in 24 US areas. The study assigned cohorts using participant-reported clinical history. V shed 7 bases and J shed 6 bases, with 10 bases lying between them. This CDR3 comprises 12 residues. The germline V gene has CDR1 SGDLS and CDR2 YYNGEE. Original handling: Reference gene primer amplification gave estimated nucleated cell counts. Assay: immunoSEQ multiplex PCR; the TCRdb copy retains only in-frame clones and omits some. V, J and clone size derive from that table, while D and trimming were established from the DNA sequence. Here the sample spans around 78,000 clones, approximately 90% being singletons.

This clonotype was sampled from a woman aged 45-65 years with acute COVID-19. The rearrangement uses TRBV9 and TRBJ2-2, with D perhaps TRBD1 (6 bases). Sequenced input: PBMCs or T cells enriched from blood (not recorded which). CDR3 region: CASRGQSGELFF. CDR3 DNA: TGTGCCAGCCGCGGACAGTCCGGGGAGCTGTTTTTT.